Listed below are T cell receptor beta chains from one sample, sequenced in a study of T cell responses to AZD1222 COVID-19 vaccine. Here immunoSEQ multiplex PCR was the method, and the copy in TCRdb shows in-frame clones only, minus some. The data hold some 180,000 clones, with around 92% observed a single time. This specimen consisted of peripheral blood, obtained on day 0 of AZD1222 vaccination. These receptors were obtained from an adult in good health. CDR3s include the opening cysteine and the closing phenylalanine or tryptophan. A D gene is named only where the DNA matches it firmly. Clone size is shown for a subset of rows, as once, few, many or a class of expanded clone.

CDR3nt	CDR3aa	d_gene	abundance	v_gene	j_gene
TGTGCCAGCAGCTTATATAAAAACGGCTACACCTTC	CASSLYKNGYTF	-	-	TRBV7-2	TRBJ1-2
TGTGCCAGCAGGCCGGGGGGTGTTCGGTATGGCTACACCTTC	CASRPGGVRYGYTF	-	-	TRBV9	TRBJ1-2
TGTGCCAGCAGCTTGGCCATCGTCATCCCTGAAGCTTTCTTT	CASSLAIVIPEAFF	-	-	TRBV5-6	TRBJ1-1
TGTGCCAGCAGACAGCAGTCTTCCGGAAACACCATATATTTT	CASRQQSSGNTIYF	-	-	TRBV5-4	TRBJ1-3
TGTGCCAGCAGCTTACAGGGGTATGGCTACACCTTC	CASSLQGYGYTF	-	-	TRBV7-9	TRBJ1-2
TGCAGCGTTCGAGAGGCGGGAAACACTGAAGCTTTCTTT	CSVREAGNTEAFF	-	once	TRBV29-1	TRBJ1-1
TGTGCCAGCAGTGTGGTGCGGGGGGCCGGGGAGCTGTTTTTT	CASSVVRGAGELFF	TRBD2	-	TRBV2	TRBJ2-2
TGCGCCAGCAGCTTACAGGAGGGCCTGGGTTCACCCCTCCACTTT	CASSLQEGLGSPLHF	-	-	TRBV5-1	TRBJ1-6
TGTGCCAGCAGTCCCCTCGGCAGGGTGTTCGATGGCTACACCTTC	CASSPLGRVFDGYTF	-	-	TRBV6-5	TRBJ1-2
TGTGCCAGCAGCTTACGGCGTGAGCTAGCGGGCGTGGGCACAGATACGCAGTATTTT	CASSLRRELAGVGTDTQYF	TRBD2	-	TRBV7-9	TRBJ2-3
TGCGCCAGCAGCCAAAACACCGGGGAGCTGTTTTTT	CASSQNTGELFF	-	-	TRBV4-1	TRBJ2-2
TGTGCCATCCGGGGGGCAGGGCGGGATCAGCCCCAGCATTTT	CAIRGAGRDQPQHF	-	-	TRBV10-3	TRBJ1-5
TGTGCCAGCTCACCCCCCAACCGACAGGGTCGGTATGGCTACACCTTC	CASSPPNRQGRYGYTF	TRBD1	once	TRBV18	TRBJ1-2
TGTGCCAGCGCGAGGGACAGGGGGGATCAGCCCCAGCATTTT	CASARDRGDQPQHF	TRBD1	-	TRBV6-8	TRBJ1-5
TGTGCCAGTAGTGGTGACAATGAGCAGTTCTTC	CASSGDNEQFF	-	-	TRBV19	TRBJ2-1
TGTGCCAGCAGCTCGTTAGCGGGAGAGACCCAGTACTTC	CASSSLAGETQYF	TRBD2	-	TRBV5-6	TRBJ2-5
TGTGCCAGCTCACCAGTGGCAGGGAGCATCACTAATGAAAAACTGTTTTTT	CASSPVAGSITNEKLFF	-	-	TRBV18	TRBJ1-4
TGTGCCAGCAGCTCGGGACAGAATGACGAGCAGTACTTC	CASSSGQNDEQYF	TRBD1	-	TRBV7-9	TRBJ2-7
TGCAGTGCTAGTTACCAGAACACTGAAGCTTTCTTT	CSASYQNTEAFF	-	-	TRBV20-1	TRBJ1-1
TGCGCCAGCAGCTTGCGGGTAGACCAAGATACGCAGTATTTT	CASSLRVDQDTQYF	-	-	TRBV5-1	TRBJ2-3
TGTGCCAGTAGTATCGCGGCAGACCCGAGGACTGAAGCTTTCTTT	CASSIAADPRTEAFF	-	-	TRBV19	TRBJ1-1
TGTGCCAGTACCATCGGGGGGGCTCCCCAGCCCCAGCATTTT	CASTIGGAPQPQHF	-	once	TRBV19	TRBJ1-5
TGTGCCAGCAGCCAAGATTTGGGACAGGGGAATCAGCCCCAGCATTTT	CASSQDLGQGNQPQHF	TRBD1	-	TRBV3-1/TRBV3-2	TRBJ1-5
TGTGCCAGCAGCTTTGGACAGTCCTATAATTCACCCCTCCACTTT	CASSFGQSYNSPLHF	-	few	TRBV11-2	TRBJ1-6
TGTGCCAGCACTGAGCCGAAATGGCCCCAGCATTTT	CASTEPKWPQHF	-	-	TRBV6-6	TRBJ1-5
TGTGCCAGCAGGTTTAGCGGGGCTAGCTCCTACGAGCAGTACTTC	CASRFSGASSYEQYF	TRBD2	-	TRBV5-4	TRBJ2-7
TGTGCCAGCAGTGAAGGTATAGGGACTAGCACAGATACGCAGTATTTT	CASSEGIGTSTDTQYF	-	-	TRBV2	TRBJ2-3
TGTGCCAGCAGCCAGAGAGACGGGGGAACTGAAGCTTTCTTT	CASSQRDGGTEAFF	-	-	TRBV3-1/TRBV3-2	TRBJ1-1
TGTGCCACCAGCAGAGTTACCGGGACTAGCGGGAGTCGAACCGGGGAGCTGTTTTTT	CATSRVTGTSGSRTGELFF	TRBD2	-	TRBV15	TRBJ2-2
TGTGCCAGCACCCTCGCCAGAAACTATGGCTACACCTTC	CASTLARNYGYTF	-	-	TRBV2	TRBJ1-2
TGTGCCAGCAACAAACTATCGGACAGGGAGCAGTACTTC	CASNKLSDREQYF	TRBD1	-	TRBV6-6	TRBJ2-7
TGTGCCAGCTCACCCTTTGGGACTAACACTGAAGCTTTCTTT	CASSPFGTNTEAFF	-	-	TRBV18	TRBJ1-1
TGTGCCAGCAGTTTCCGAGAAACTTTATATAATTCACCCCTCCACTTT	CASSFRETLYNSPLHF	-	-	TRBV27	TRBJ1-6
TGTGCCAGCAGTTACGGTCCTTCCTCTCGGCCTCTGGAGCAGTTCTTC	CASSYGPSSRPLEQFF	-	few	TRBV6-5	TRBJ2-1
TGTGCCTGGAGCCCGGGGGGCAATCAGCCCCAGCATTTT	CAWSPGGNQPQHF	-	once	TRBV30	TRBJ1-5
TGTGCCAGCAGTTACTCCAGGGCCGGAGAGGAAAAACTGTTTTTT	CASSYSRAGEEKLFF	-	-	TRBV6-5	TRBJ1-4
TGTGCCAGCATTGGAGACACCATATATTTT	CASIGDTIYF	-	-	TRBV7-9	TRBJ1-3
TGTGCCAGCAGCTCCCCCGCGGGACAGGGGTTGACTGAAGCTTTCTTT	CASSSPAGQGLTEAFF	TRBD1	once	TRBV7-9	TRBJ1-1
TGCGCCAGCAGCTTTGGACAGGGGGACTACACCTTC	CASSFGQGDYTF	TRBD1	-	TRBV5-1	TRBJ1-2
TGCAGCGTTGGGGGCGGGAACACTGAAGCTTTCTTT	CSVGGGNTEAFF	-	few	TRBV29-1	TRBJ1-1
TGTGCCAGCAGCCCAGGGACAGGGCCTGAAGCTTTCTTT	CASSPGTGPEAFF	TRBD1	-	TRBV28	TRBJ1-1
TGTGCCAGCAGTTACTCACTAGCTGGGGCCAACGTCCTGACTTTC	CASSYSLAGANVLTF	-	-	TRBV6-2/TRBV6-3	TRBJ2-6
TGTGCCAGTTCAAGGGGGGGCGCGGAGGAGACCCAGTACTTC	CASSRGGAEETQYF	-	-	TRBV19	TRBJ2-5
TGTGCCAGCAGGTACTCTGGGGCCAACGTCCTGACTTTC	CASRYSGANVLTF	-	-	TRBV2	TRBJ2-6
TGTGCCAGCAGACAGGGGGGGAAGAACACTGAAGCTTTCTTT	CASRQGGKNTEAFF	TRBD1	-	TRBV6-5	TRBJ1-1
TGTGCCAGCAGCTTCGGGTCAGTCTCTGGGGCCAACGTCCTGACTTTC	CASSFGSVSGANVLTF	-	-	TRBV7-9	TRBJ2-6
TGCAGCGTTCTCCTGAACACTGAAGCTTTCTTT	CSVLLNTEAFF	-	once	TRBV29-1	TRBJ1-1
TGTGCCAGCAGTTTAGGCTCCTACAATGAGCAGTTCTTC	CASSLGSYNEQFF	-	-	TRBV28	TRBJ2-1
TGTGCCACCAGCCCCGGCCCGCGCGCTGAAGCTTTCTTT	CATSPGPRAEAFF	-	once	TRBV15	TRBJ1-1
TGTGCCAGCAGCTTAGCGCAGGGACTTAATGAAAAACTGTTTTTT	CASSLAQGLNEKLFF	-	-	TRBV7-2	TRBJ1-4
TGTGCCAGCAGCTTAGTCCGGGGACCGAAGAGCTCCTACGAGCAGTACTTC	CASSLVRGPKSSYEQYF	-	-	TRBV5-6	TRBJ2-7
TGTGCCAGTAGTATAGCAAAGGAGCTGTTTTTT	CASSIAKELFF	-	-	TRBV19	TRBJ2-2
TGTGCCAGCAGCTACAGGGTCCGGCAGCCCCAGCATTTT	CASSYRVRQPQHF	-	-	TRBV12-3/TRBV12-4	TRBJ1-5
TGTGCCAGCAGCCGAGAGACGACCTTCACAGGGGCTCTGGCCAGGGGCTACACCTTC	CASSRETTFTGALARGYTF	TRBD1	-	TRBV13	TRBJ1-2
TGTGCCAGTAGTATGGCGGGGAACGAAGCTTTCTTT	CASSMAGNEAFF	-	-	TRBV19	TRBJ1-1
TGCGCCAGCAGTCACCTAACGGGGTCGAATCGCCGGGACAGCAAAACGAACACCGGGGAGCTGTTTTTT	CASSHLTGSNRRDSKTNTGELFF	TRBD1	few	TRBV23-1	TRBJ2-2
TGTGCCAGCAGTTACACCTTGTCTGGGACTGAAGCTTTCTTT	CASSYTLSGTEAFF	-	once	TRBV6-5	TRBJ1-1
TGTGCCGGCCAAGGAACAGGGAACACCGGGGAGCTGTTTTTT	CAGQGTGNTGELFF	-	-	TRBV28	TRBJ2-2